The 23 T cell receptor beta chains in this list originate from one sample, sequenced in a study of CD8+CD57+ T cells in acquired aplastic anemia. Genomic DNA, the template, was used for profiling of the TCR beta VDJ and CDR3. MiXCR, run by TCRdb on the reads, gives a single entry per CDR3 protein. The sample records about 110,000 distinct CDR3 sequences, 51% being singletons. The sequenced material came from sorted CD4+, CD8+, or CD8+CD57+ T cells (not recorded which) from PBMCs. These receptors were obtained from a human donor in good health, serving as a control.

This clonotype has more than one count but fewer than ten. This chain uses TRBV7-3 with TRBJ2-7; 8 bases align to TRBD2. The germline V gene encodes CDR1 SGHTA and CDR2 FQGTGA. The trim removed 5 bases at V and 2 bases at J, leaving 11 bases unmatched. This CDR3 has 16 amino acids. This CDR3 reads CASSLLRVAGTYEQYF. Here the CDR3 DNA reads TGTGCCAGCAGCCTCCTGAGGGTAGCGGGGACCTACGAGCAGTACTTC. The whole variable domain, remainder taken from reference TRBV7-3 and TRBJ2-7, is GAGVSQTPSNKVTEKGKYVELRCDPISGHTALYWYRQSLGQGPEFLIYFQGTGAADDSGLPNDRFFAVRPEGSVSTLKIQRTERGDSAVYLCASSLLRVAGTYEQYFGPGTRLTVT.

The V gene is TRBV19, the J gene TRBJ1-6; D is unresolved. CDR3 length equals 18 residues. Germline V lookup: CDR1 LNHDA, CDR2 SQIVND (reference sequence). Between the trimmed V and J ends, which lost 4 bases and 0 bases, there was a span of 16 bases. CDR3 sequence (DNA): TGTGCCAGTAGTACCTCGTGGGTGGCGAGCTCCTATAATTCACCCCTCCACTTT. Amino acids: CASSTSWVASSYNSPLHF.

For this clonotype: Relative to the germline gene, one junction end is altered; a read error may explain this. CDR3 sequence: CASSLVVQRQVF. The CDR3, as DNA: TGTGCCAGCAGCTTAGTAGTTCAAAGGCAAGTCTTT. V and J are TRBV7-2 and TRBJ1-1; D gene ambiguous. The germline V gene encodes CDR1 SGHTA and CDR2 FQGNSA. The CDR3 spans 12 residues.

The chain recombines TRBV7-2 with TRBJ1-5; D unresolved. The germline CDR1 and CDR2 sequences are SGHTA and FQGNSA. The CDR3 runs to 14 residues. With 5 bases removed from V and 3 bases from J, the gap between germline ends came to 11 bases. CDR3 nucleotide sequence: TGTGCCAGCAGCCCGGGCCGCATCAATCAGCCCCAGCATTTT. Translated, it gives CASSPGRINQPQHF.

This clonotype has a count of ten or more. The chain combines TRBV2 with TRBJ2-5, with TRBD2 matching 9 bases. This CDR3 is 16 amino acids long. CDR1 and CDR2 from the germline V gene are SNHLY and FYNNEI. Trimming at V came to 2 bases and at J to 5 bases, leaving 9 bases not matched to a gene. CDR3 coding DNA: TGTGCCAGCAGTGAAACCGAGCGGGGGGCGGGGGAGACCCAGTACTTC. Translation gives CASSETERGAGETQYF.

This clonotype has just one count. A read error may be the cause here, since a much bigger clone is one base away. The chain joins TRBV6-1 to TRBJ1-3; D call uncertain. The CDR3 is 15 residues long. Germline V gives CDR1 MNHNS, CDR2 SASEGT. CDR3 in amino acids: CASTDTVYSGNTVYF. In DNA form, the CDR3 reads TGTGCCAGCACCGATACGGTCTACTCTGGAAACACCGTATATTTT.

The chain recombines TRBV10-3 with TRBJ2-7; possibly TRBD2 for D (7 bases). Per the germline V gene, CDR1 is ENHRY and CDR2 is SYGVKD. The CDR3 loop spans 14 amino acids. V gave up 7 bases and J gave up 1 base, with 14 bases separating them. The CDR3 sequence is CAINGGGPSYEQYF. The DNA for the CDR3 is TGTGCCATCAATGGCGGGGGCCCTTCCTACGAGCAGTACTTC.

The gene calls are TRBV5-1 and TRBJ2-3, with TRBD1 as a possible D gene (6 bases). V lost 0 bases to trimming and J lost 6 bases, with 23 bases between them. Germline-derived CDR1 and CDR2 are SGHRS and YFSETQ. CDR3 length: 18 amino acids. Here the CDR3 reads CASSLEGDNPSHLDTQYF. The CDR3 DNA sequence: TGCGCCAGCAGCTTGGAGGGGGACAATCCCTCCCACCTCGATACGCAGTATTTT.

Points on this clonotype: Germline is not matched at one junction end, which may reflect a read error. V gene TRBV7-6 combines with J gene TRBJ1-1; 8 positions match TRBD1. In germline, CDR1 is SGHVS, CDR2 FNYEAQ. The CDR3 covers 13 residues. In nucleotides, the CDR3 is TGTGCCAGCGGCCAACCGGGACAGGCTGAAGCTTTCTTC. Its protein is CASGQPGQAEAFF.

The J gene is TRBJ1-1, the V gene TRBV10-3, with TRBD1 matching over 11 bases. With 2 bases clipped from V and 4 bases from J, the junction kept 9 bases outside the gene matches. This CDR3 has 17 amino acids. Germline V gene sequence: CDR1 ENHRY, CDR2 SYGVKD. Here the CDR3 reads CAISERGQGARGTEAFF. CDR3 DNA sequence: TGTGCCATCAGTGAGCGTGGACAGGGGGCAAGGGGCACTGAAGCTTTCTTT.

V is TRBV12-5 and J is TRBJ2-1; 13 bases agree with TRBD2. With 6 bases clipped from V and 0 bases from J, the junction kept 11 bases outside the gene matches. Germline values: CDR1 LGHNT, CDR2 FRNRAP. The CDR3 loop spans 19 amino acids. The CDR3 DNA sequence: TGTGCTAGTGGCACCAGACTAGCGGGGGGAGTTAGCTCCTACAATGAGCAGTTCTTC. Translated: CASGTRLAGGVSSYNEQFF.

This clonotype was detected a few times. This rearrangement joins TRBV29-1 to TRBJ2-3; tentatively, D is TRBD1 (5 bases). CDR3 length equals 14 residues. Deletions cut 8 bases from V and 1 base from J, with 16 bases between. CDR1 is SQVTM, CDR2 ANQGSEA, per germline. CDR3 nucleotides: TGCAGCACTAAGGGGAAGGTTGGCACAGATACGCAGTATTTT. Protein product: CSTKGKVGTDTQYF.

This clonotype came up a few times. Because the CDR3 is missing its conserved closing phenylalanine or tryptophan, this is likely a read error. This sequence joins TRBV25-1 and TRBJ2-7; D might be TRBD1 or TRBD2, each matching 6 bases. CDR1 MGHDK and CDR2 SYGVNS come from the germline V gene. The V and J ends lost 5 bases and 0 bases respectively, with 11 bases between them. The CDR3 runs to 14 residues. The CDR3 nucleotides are TGTGCCAGCAGTTTAAGGGGGGTCTCCTACGAGCAGTACCTC. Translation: CASSLRGVSYEQYL.

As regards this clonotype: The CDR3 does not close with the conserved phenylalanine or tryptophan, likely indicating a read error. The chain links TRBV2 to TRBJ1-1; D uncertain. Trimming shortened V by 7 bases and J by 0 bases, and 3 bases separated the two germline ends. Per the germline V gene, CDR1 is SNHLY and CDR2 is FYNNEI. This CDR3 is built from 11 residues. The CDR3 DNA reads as TGTGCCAGCAACCTGAACACTGAAGCTTTCTAT. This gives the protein CASNLNTEAFY.

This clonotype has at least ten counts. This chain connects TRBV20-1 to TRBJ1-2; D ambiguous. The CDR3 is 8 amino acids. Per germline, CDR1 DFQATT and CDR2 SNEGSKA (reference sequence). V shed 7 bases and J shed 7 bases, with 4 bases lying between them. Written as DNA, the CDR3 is TGCAGTGTAAGTGGCTACACCTTC. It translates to CSVSGYTF.

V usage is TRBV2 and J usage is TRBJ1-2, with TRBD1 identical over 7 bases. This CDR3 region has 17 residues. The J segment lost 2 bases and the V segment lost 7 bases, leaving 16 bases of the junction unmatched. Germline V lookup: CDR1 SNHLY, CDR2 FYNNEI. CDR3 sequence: CASKYSEGTGANYGYTF. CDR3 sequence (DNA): TGTGCCAGCAAATACAGTGAAGGCACAGGGGCAAACTATGGCTACACCTTC. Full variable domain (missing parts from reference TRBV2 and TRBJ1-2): EPEVTQTPSHQVTQMGQEVILRCVPISNHLYFYWYRQILGQKVEFLVSFYNNEISEKSEIFDDQFSVERPDGSNFTLKIRSTKLEDSAMYFCASKYSEGTGANYGYTFGSGTRLTVV.

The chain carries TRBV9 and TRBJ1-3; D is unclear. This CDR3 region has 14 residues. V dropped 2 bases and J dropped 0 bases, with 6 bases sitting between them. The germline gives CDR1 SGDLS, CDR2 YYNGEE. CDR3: CASSVWGSGNTIYF. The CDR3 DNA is TGTGCCAGCAGCGTCTGGGGCTCTGGAAACACCATATATTTT.

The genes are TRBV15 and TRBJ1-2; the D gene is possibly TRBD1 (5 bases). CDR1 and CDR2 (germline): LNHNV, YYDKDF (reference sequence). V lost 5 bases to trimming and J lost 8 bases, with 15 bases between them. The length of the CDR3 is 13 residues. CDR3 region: CATSSQAGLGYTF. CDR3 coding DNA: TGTGCCACCAGCTCCCAGGCAGGGTTGGGCTACACCTTC.

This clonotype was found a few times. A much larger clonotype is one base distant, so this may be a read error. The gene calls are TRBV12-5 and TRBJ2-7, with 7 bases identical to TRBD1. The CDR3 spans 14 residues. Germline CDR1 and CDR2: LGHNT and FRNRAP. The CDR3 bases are TGTGCTAGTGGTTTTGAGGGGGCGGCCTACGAGCAGCACTTC. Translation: CASGFEGAAYEQHF.

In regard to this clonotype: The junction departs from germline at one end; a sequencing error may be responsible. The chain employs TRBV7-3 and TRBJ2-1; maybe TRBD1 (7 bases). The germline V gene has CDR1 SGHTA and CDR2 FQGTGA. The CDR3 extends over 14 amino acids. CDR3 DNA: TGTGCCACCAGCTTAGGCAGGGGGGACAATGAGCAGTTCTTC. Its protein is CATSLGRGDNEQFF.

The CDR3 nucleotides read TGCGCCAGCAGCAGGGGGGGACAGGGAAGGTCCTACGAGCAGTACTTC. Its translation is CASSRGGQGRSYEQYF. The rearrangement joins TRBV5-1 to TRBJ2-7; TRBD1 agrees at 9 bases. The CDR3 consists of 16 residues. CDR1 is SGHRS, CDR2 YFSETQ, per germline. With V trimmed by 4 bases and J by 1 base, 9 bases remained unmatched.

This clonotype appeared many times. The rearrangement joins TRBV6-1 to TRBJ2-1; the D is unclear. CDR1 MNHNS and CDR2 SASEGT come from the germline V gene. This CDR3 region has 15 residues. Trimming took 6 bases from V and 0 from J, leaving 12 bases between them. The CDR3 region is CASSPVISSYNEQFF. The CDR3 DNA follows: TGTGCCAGCAGCCCCGTAATAAGCTCCTACAATGAGCAGTTCTTC.

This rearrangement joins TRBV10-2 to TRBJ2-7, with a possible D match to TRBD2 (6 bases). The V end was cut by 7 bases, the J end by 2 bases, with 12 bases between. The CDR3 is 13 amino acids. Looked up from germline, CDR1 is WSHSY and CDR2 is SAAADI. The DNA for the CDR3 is TGCGCCAGCAAGGGGACTTCAACCTACGAGCAGTACTTC. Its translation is CASKGTSTYEQYF.